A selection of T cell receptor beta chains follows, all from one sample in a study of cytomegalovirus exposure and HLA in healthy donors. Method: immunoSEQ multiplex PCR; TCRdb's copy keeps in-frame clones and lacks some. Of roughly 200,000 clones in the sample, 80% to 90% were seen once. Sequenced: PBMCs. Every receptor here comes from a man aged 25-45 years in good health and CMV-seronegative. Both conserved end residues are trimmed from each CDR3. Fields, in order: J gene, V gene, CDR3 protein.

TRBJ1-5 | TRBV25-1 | ASSEAASRQTSQPQH
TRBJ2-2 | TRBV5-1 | ASSPGLAGGRTGELF
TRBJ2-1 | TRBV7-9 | ASSLVASQYEQF
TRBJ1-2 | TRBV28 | ASSSPGGADGYT
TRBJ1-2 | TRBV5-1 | ASSLAAGKDYGYT
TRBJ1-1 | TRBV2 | ASSAPLNTEAF
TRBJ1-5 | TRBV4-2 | ASSQEGQVLWPQH
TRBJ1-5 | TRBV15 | ATRAGTDSNQPQH
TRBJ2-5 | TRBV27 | ASSPRTSGGQGTQY
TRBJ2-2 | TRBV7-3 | ASSGGAGELF
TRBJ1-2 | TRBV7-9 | ASSSPTRGSYGYT
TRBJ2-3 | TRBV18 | ASSPRDSAYTQY
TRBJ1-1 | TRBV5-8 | ASSPIGEINTEAF
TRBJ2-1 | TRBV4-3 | ASSLIGLAGGQQF
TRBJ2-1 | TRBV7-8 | ASMHPGSSYNEQF
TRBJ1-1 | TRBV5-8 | ASSSTGGAEAF
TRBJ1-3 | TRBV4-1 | ASSQDVLGNTIY
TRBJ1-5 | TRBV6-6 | ASSPGRVNQPQH
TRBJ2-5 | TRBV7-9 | ASSSQGQETQY